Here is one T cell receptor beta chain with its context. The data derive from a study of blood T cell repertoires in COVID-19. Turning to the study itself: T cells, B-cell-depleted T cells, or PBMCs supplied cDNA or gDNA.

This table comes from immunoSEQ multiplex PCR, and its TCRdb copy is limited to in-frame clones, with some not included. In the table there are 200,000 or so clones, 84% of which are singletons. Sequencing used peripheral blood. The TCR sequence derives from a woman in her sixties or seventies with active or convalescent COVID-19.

The CDR3 loop reads CASSQFRWEGGSGYEQYF. The CDR3 bases are TGCGCCAGCAGCCAATTTCGTTGGGAGGGCGGGAGTGGGTACGAGCAGTACTTC. The chain has TRBV4-1 and TRBJ2-7; the match to TRBD2 covers 7 bases. The junction had 17 bases not matched to a gene; V was cut back by 2 bases and J by 4 bases. The CDR3 is 18 residues long. Germline V gene data show CDR1 as MGHRA and CDR2 as YSYEKL.